The source of this TCR beta chain is a study of T cells in Graves' hyperthyroidism and ophthalmopathy (dated by TCRdb to between 2017 and 2020). Notes on the research overall: Peripheral blood was collected at initial diagnosis, before any treatment. Prospective prediction of ophthalmopathy was tested in an independent validation cohort of approximately 19 hyperthyroidism patients and some 17 patients who later progressed to ophthalmopathy. To identify TCR V-J signatures that set the groups apart, the researchers used a discovery cohort of approximately 98 patients, made up of 40 to 45 with Graves' ophthalmopathy and 57 with stable Graves' hyperthyroidism. The 100 or so discovery patients were divided at random into training and test sets in a 7:3 ratio. In roughly six Graves' hyperthyroidism patients, the study also compared T-cell repertoires from thyroid tissue with T-cell repertoires from blood. After sampling, hyperthyroidism patients received methimazole starting at 30 mg daily, and ophthalmopathy patients received high-dose intravenous methylprednisolone. TCR Vbeta CDR3 sequencing of roughly 140 peripheral blood samples (approximately 44 ophthalmopathy, around 80 hyperthyroidism and approximately 17 progressor patients) is reported in the paper. Summary of the overall study and its limitations: Sample size was not statistically predetermined, and investigators were not blinded to group allocation. Most expanded thyroid clonotypes (frequency above 0.001) were also found in blood, which suggests that blood repertoires may mirror thyroid immune responses. In validation, the model predicted progression to ophthalmopathy with approximately 71% sensitivity and over 72% specificity, a median of 6.5 months before onset. A 13 V-J signature model separated ophthalmopathy from stable hyperthyroidism, with around 90% sensitivity and approximately 81% specificity in cross-validation and 80%/75% in testing.

CDR1 and CDR2, looked up from the germline V gene, are SNHLY and FYNNEI. Taken from cysteine to phenylalanine, the CDR3 has 13 residues. CDR3 DNA only is kept here, 39 bases in frame from base 1. A distance of 8 bases separates the germline ends of V and J, which lose 6 bases and 0 bases respectively. Moderately to severely active disease, a Clinical Activity Score of at least 3, a NOSPECS grade of at least 4, and a duration under 3 months were present in ophthalmopathy patients. The study excluded patients with uncontrolled infections, other autoimmune diseases, pregnancy or lactation. Diagnoses were based on clinical symptoms, serum thyroxine and TRAb, thyroid ultrasound and orbital computed tomography. PBMCs were isolated from approximately 10 ml of fresh peripheral blood by Ficoll-Paque density gradient centrifugation. Trizol reagent was used to extract total RNA, and RNA quality was then checked on an Agilent 2100 Bioanalyzer.

This clonotype was found many times. Its antigen target is currently unknown. No quality values exist for individual bases; no much larger clone is one base distant. The TCR beta CDR3 regions were amplified from the RNA transcripts. A first-round RT-PCR of the TCR CDR3 used the HTBI primer set with the Qiagen OneStep RT-PCR kit. A second multiplex PCR round built the libraries, followed by size selection and purification. Sequencing of the libraries was done on an Illumina HiSeq2000 using paired-end 100 bp reads. For the original study's pipeline: SOAPnuke was used to process the raw data, throwing out any read that contained adapters or uncalled bases, had a mean Phred below 15, or lacked an exact constant-primer or identifier match. High-quality paired reads were merged using COPE v1.2.5, and each unique nucleotide sequence was defined as a clonotype. MiTCR v1.1 was used to align the clonotypes against IMGT TRBV, TRBD and TRBJ reference segments. The analysis was restricted to V-J combinations with a frequency above 0.0001, which together covered 99.2% of the repertoires. The TCS score was defined as the ratio of F50 (clonal expansion) to E x V (chaos), calculated using BLOSUM62-based TCRdist between CDR3 peptides within each V-J. Welch's t-statistics and random forest reduced just over 500 V-J features to under 15, which were used in a naive Bayes classifier (R e1071). In-frame beta chains were kept once TCRdb had trimmed the public reads at Q25 with fastp and called clones with MiXCR. CDR3 protein sequences are deduplicated, and each keeps its most common genes and DNA. The V and J calls were determined by TCRdb, not by the authors. In all, the sample holds about 410,000 distinct CDR3 sequences, and about 15% of those were seen once. The ten largest clonotypes hold 13% of the sample.

The rearranged segments are TRBV2 and TRBJ1-1; the D gene is unclear. The origin of this receptor is a man younger than 30 with Graves' ophthalmopathy. Sequencing used blood. The nucleotides are TGTGCCAGCAGCCAGGATCTGAACACTGAAGCTTTCTTT. Protein translation: CASSQDLNTEAFF.